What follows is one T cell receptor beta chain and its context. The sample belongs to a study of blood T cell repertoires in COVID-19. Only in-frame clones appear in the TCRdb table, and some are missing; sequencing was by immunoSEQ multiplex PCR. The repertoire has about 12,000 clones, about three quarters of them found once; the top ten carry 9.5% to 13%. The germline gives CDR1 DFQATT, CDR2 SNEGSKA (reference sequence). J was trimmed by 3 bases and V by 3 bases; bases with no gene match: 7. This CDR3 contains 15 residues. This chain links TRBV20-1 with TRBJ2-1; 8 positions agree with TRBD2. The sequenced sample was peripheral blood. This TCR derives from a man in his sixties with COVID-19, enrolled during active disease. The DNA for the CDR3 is TGCAGTGCTAGTGCTCCGGGACTAGTCTACAATGAGCAGTTCTTC. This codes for CSASAPGLVYNEQFF.